A selection of T cell receptor beta chains follows, all from one sample in a study of blood T cell repertoires in COVID-19. Data came from immunoSEQ multiplex PCR; TCRdb stores just in-frame clones and leaves some out. The repertoire holds tens of thousands of clones, with 80% as singletons. Sequences were obtained from peripheral blood. The source is an elderly woman with acute or convalescent COVID-19. Both conserved end residues are part of each CDR3. D genes are given only for firm matches. For some rows the clone size is stated as once, few or many, or as a class when expanded; others skip it.

clone_size: once
j_call: TRBJ2-7
cdr3_length: 15
v_call: TRBV6-1
d_call: TRBD2
cdr3_aa: CASSPPTSGAYEQYF
cdr3_nt: TGTGCCAGCAGTCCACCGACTAGCGGAGCCTACGAGCAGTACTTC

clone_size: NA
j_call: TRBJ2-7
cdr3_length: 15
v_call: TRBV24-1
d_call: TRBD1
cdr3_aa: CATSDSRQGSREQYF
cdr3_nt: TGTGCCACCAGTGATTCAAGACAGGGATCGAGGGAGCAGTACTTC

clone_size: NA
j_call: TRBJ1-1
cdr3_length: 14
v_call: TRBV7-3
d_call: TRBD1
cdr3_aa: CASSSGQGRAEAFF
cdr3_nt: TGTGCCAGCAGCTCCGGACAGGGGCGCGCTGAAGCTTTCTTT

clone_size: NA
j_call: TRBJ1-6
cdr3_length: 13
v_call: TRBV6-5
d_call: TRBD1
cdr3_aa: CASRDRLGSPLHF
cdr3_nt: TGTGCCAGCAGGGACAGGCTTGGATCACCCCTCCACTTT

clone_size: NA
j_call: TRBJ2-7
cdr3_length: 15
v_call: TRBV7-9
d_call: TRBD1
cdr3_aa: CASSLDGTVSYEQYF
cdr3_nt: TGTGCCAGCAGCTTAGACGGGACAGTCTCCTACGAGCAGTACTTC

clone_size: NA
j_call: TRBJ1-4
cdr3_length: 16
v_call: TRBV5-1
d_call: TRBD1
cdr3_aa: CASSLGTGGGNEKLFF
cdr3_nt: TGCGCCAGCAGCTTGGGGACAGGGGGCGGTAATGAAAAACTGTTTTTT

clone_size: NA
j_call: TRBJ2-7
cdr3_length: 15
v_call: TRBV18
d_call: TRBD1
cdr3_aa: CASSRPGQGKYEQYF
cdr3_nt: TGTGCCAGCTCACGACCGGGACAGGGAAAATACGAGCAGTACTTC

clone_size: NA
j_call: TRBJ2-4
cdr3_length: 14
v_call: TRBV18
d_call: TRBD1
cdr3_aa: CASSAGTGDNIQYF
cdr3_nt: TGTGCCAGCTCAGCCGGGACAGGGGACAACATTCAGTACTTC

clone_size: NA
j_call: TRBJ1-6
cdr3_length: 14
v_call: TRBV5-1
d_call: TRBD1
cdr3_aa: CASSSQGSDSPLHF
cdr3_nt: TGCGCCAGCAGCTCACAGGGGTCAGATTCACCCCTCCACTTT

clone_size: NA
j_call: TRBJ2-7
cdr3_length: 14
v_call: TRBV30
d_call: NA
cdr3_aa: CAWSDDLPSYEQYF
cdr3_nt: TGTGCCTGGAGTGATGACTTGCCCTCCTACGAGCAGTACTTC

clone_size: NA
j_call: TRBJ1-5
cdr3_length: 14
v_call: TRBV18
d_call: TRBD1
cdr3_aa: CASRPGQGDQPQHF
cdr3_nt: TGTGCCAGCCGACCGGGACAGGGGGATCAGCCCCAGCATTTT

clone_size: NA
j_call: TRBJ1-1
cdr3_length: 16
v_call: TRBV30
d_call: NA
cdr3_aa: CAWSVGREVDSTEAFF
cdr3_nt: TGTGCCTGGAGTGTAGGCAGGGAGGTCGATTCCACTGAAGCTTTCTTT

clone_size: NA
j_call: TRBJ2-7
cdr3_length: 15
v_call: TRBV24-1
d_call: TRBD1
cdr3_aa: CATSEGRTGKDEQYF
cdr3_nt: TGTGCCACCAGTGAGGGTCGGACAGGGAAGGACGAGCAGTACTTC

clone_size: NA
j_call: TRBJ2-5
cdr3_length: 14
v_call: TRBV18
d_call: TRBD1
cdr3_aa: CASSPGQGIETQYF
cdr3_nt: TGTGCCAGCTCACCGGGACAGGGGATAGAGACCCAGTACTTC

clone_size: medium-sized
j_call: TRBJ1-1
cdr3_length: 13
v_call: TRBV27
d_call: NA
cdr3_aa: CASSLSANTEAFF
cdr3_nt: TGTGCCAGCAGTTTAAGCGCAAACACTGAAGCTTTCTTT

clone_size: few
j_call: TRBJ1-5
cdr3_length: 14
v_call: TRBV3-1/TRBV3-2
d_call: NA
cdr3_aa: CASSVAGSNQPQHF
cdr3_nt: TGTGCCAGCAGCGTCGCGGGATCTAATCAGCCCCAGCATTTT

clone_size: NA
j_call: TRBJ1-4
cdr3_length: 15
v_call: TRBV6-2/TRBV6-3
d_call: TRBD1
cdr3_aa: CASSRPGQALTLLFF
cdr3_nt: TGTGCCAGCAGTCGACCGGGACAGGCCTTGACCCTGCTGTTTTTT

clone_size: NA
j_call: TRBJ2-1
cdr3_length: 15
v_call: TRBV7-6
d_call: TRBD2
cdr3_aa: CASSSGTSGRNEQFF
cdr3_nt: TGTGCCAGCAGCTCGGGGACTAGCGGAAGGAATGAGCAGTTCTTC

clone_size: NA
j_call: TRBJ2-1
cdr3_length: 16
v_call: TRBV5-5
d_call: NA
cdr3_aa: CASSLEGAGISNEQFF
cdr3_nt: TGTGCCAGCAGCTTGGAAGGGGCGGGGATCTCCAATGAGCAGTTCTTC

clone_size: NA
j_call: TRBJ1-1
cdr3_length: 15
v_call: TRBV5-1
d_call: TRBD1
cdr3_aa: CASSEQGAEKTEAFF
cdr3_nt: TGCGCCAGCAGCGAACAGGGGGCAGAAAAGACTGAAGCTTTCTTT

clone_size: NA
j_call: TRBJ1-1
cdr3_length: 15
v_call: TRBV19
d_call: TRBD1
cdr3_aa: CASSTRQGMNTEAFF
cdr3_nt: TGTGCCAGTAGTACTAGACAGGGGATGAACACTGAAGCTTTCTTT

clone_size: NA
j_call: TRBJ1-4
cdr3_length: 14
v_call: TRBV4-2
d_call: NA
cdr3_aa: CASSQAGGDEKLFF
cdr3_nt: TGTGCCAGCAGCCAAGCGGGGGGCGATGAAAAACTGTTTTTT

clone_size: few
j_call: TRBJ1-1
cdr3_length: 12
v_call: TRBV5-4
d_call: NA
cdr3_aa: CASSFSSTEAFF
cdr3_nt: TGTGCCAGCAGCTTTAGCAGCACTGAAGCTTTCTTT

clone_size: once
j_call: TRBJ1-1
cdr3_length: 14
v_call: TRBV3-1/TRBV3-2
d_call: TRBD1
cdr3_aa: CASSHWTGNTEAFF
cdr3_nt: TGTGCCAGCAGCCACTGGACAGGAAACACTGAAGCTTTCTTT

clone_size: NA
j_call: TRBJ2-7
cdr3_length: 18
v_call: TRBV14
d_call: TRBD2
cdr3_aa: CASSQITSGRPYGYEQYF
cdr3_nt: TGTGCCAGCAGCCAAATAACTAGCGGGAGACCTTATGGCTACGAGCAGTACTTC

clone_size: few
j_call: TRBJ1-1
cdr3_length: 13
v_call: TRBV11-3
d_call: NA
cdr3_aa: CASSYTKETVAFF
cdr3_nt: TGTGCCAGCAGCTACACGAAGGAGACGGTCGCTTTCTTT

clone_size: NA
j_call: TRBJ2-3
cdr3_length: 16
v_call: TRBV12-5
d_call: TRBD2
cdr3_aa: CASETGTSGSTDTQYF
cdr3_nt: TGTGCTAGTGAAACCGGGACTAGCGGGAGCACAGATACGCAGTATTTT

clone_size: NA
j_call: TRBJ1-1
cdr3_length: 13
v_call: TRBV10-3
d_call: TRBD1
cdr3_aa: CAIKGQENTEAFF
cdr3_nt: TGTGCCATCAAGGGACAGGAGAACACTGAAGCTTTCTTT

clone_size: NA
j_call: TRBJ2-5
cdr3_length: 16
v_call: TRBV7-2
d_call: TRBD2
cdr3_aa: CASSLGTSGGEETQYF
cdr3_nt: TGTGCCAGCAGCTTAGGGACTAGCGGGGGGGAAGAGACCCAGTACTTC

clone_size: NA
j_call: TRBJ1-6
cdr3_length: 17
v_call: TRBV9
d_call: NA
cdr3_aa: CASSERGQSSYNSPLHF
cdr3_nt: TGTGCCAGCAGCGAGCGGGGACAAAGCTCCTATAATTCACCCCTCCACTTT

clone_size: NA
j_call: TRBJ2-3
cdr3_length: 13
v_call: TRBV5-1
d_call: TRBD1
cdr3_aa: CASSGQGTDTQYF
cdr3_nt: TGCGCCAGCAGCGGACAGGGTACGGATACGCAGTATTTT

clone_size: NA
j_call: TRBJ2-7
cdr3_length: 16
v_call: TRBV5-1
d_call: TRBD1
cdr3_aa: CASTPGQGSGSYEQYF
cdr3_nt: TGCGCCAGCACGCCGGGACAGGGGAGCGGGAGTTACGAGCAGTACTTC

clone_size: few
j_call: TRBJ2-3
cdr3_length: 15
v_call: TRBV19
d_call: NA
cdr3_aa: CASSIDTRATDTQYF
cdr3_nt: TGTGCCAGTAGTATAGATACCAGGGCCACAGATACGCAGTATTTT

clone_size: once
j_call: TRBJ1-2
cdr3_length: 14
v_call: TRBV5-4
d_call: NA
cdr3_aa: CASSSVHGYYGYTF
cdr3_nt: TGTGCCAGCAGCTCCGTCCATGGCTACTATGGCTACACCTTC

clone_size: once
j_call: TRBJ1-2
cdr3_length: 14
v_call: TRBV2
d_call: NA
cdr3_aa: CASSEGGTNYGYTF
cdr3_nt: TGTGCCAGCAGTGAGGGGGGAACTAACTATGGCTACACCTTC

clone_size: NA
j_call: TRBJ2-1
cdr3_length: 16
v_call: TRBV4-2
d_call: TRBD1
cdr3_aa: CASSQGQGSGRNEQFF
cdr3_nt: TGTGCCAGCAGCCAGGGACAGGGATCGGGCAGAAATGAGCAGTTCTTC

clone_size: NA
j_call: TRBJ1-1
cdr3_length: 16
v_call: TRBV5-1
d_call: TRBD1
cdr3_aa: CASSLETGGSNTEAFF
cdr3_nt: TGCGCCAGCAGCTTGGAAACAGGGGGATCGAACACTGAAGCTTTCTTT

clone_size: few
j_call: TRBJ1-1
cdr3_length: 13
v_call: TRBV6-1
d_call: NA
cdr3_aa: CASSEGITGKAFF
cdr3_nt: TGTGCCAGCAGTGAAGGGATTACAGGGAAAGCTTTCTTT

clone_size: NA
j_call: TRBJ1-5
cdr3_length: 14
v_call: TRBV2
d_call: TRBD1
cdr3_aa: CASSQDRGHQPQHF
cdr3_nt: TGTGCCAGCAGTCAGGACAGGGGACATCAGCCCCAGCATTTT

clone_size: NA
j_call: TRBJ1-4
cdr3_length: 18
v_call: TRBV5-6
d_call: NA
cdr3_aa: CASSTPRDSGFMGEKLFF
cdr3_nt: TGTGCCAGCAGCACCCCCCGGGACTCAGGGTTCATGGGGGAAAAACTGTTTTTT

clone_size: NA
j_call: TRBJ2-3
cdr3_length: 16
v_call: TRBV19
d_call: TRBD2
cdr3_aa: CASSISPGLVRDTQYF
cdr3_nt: TGTGCCAGTAGTATCTCGCCGGGACTAGTGCGAGATACGCAGTATTTT

clone_size: NA
j_call: TRBJ1-1
cdr3_length: 15
v_call: TRBV7-6
d_call: NA
cdr3_aa: CASSAGGSMNTEAFF
cdr3_nt: TGTGCCAGCAGCGCCGGGGGGTCCATGAACACTGAAGCTTTCTTT

clone_size: NA
j_call: TRBJ2-7
cdr3_length: 11
v_call: TRBV3-1/TRBV3-2
d_call: NA
cdr3_aa: CATSSSYEQYF
cdr3_nt: TGTGCCACCTCTAGCTCCTACGAGCAGTACTTC

clone_size: once
j_call: TRBJ1-4
cdr3_length: 15
v_call: TRBV2
d_call: NA
cdr3_aa: CASSEGGTRGEKLFF
cdr3_nt: TGTGCCAGCAGTGAAGGGGGCACCAGAGGTGAAAAACTGTTTTTT

clone_size: NA
j_call: TRBJ1-4
cdr3_length: 15
v_call: TRBV19
d_call: NA
cdr3_aa: CASSIDGGAGEKLFF
cdr3_nt: TGTGCCAGTAGTATAGACGGGGGGGCCGGTGAAAAACTGTTTTTT

clone_size: NA
j_call: TRBJ2-5
cdr3_length: 14
v_call: TRBV15
d_call: TRBD1
cdr3_aa: CATSTRQGVETQYF
cdr3_nt: TGTGCCACCAGCACCAGACAGGGGGTAGAGACCCAGTACTTC